This T cell receptor beta chain emerged from a study of shared clonotypes between healthy human individuals. CDR3 length equals 13 residues. Germline CDR1 SEHNR, CDR2 FQNEAQ (reference sequence). Trimming stripped 4 bases from V and 8 bases from J, with 11 bases between. This clone was detected only a few times. Sequenced by immunoSEQ multiplex PCR; TCRdb stores in-frame clones only, minus some. The sample lists 2 million to 2.5 million clones, approximately 90% seen once, with 0.37% in the top ten. The J gene is TRBJ1-4, the V gene TRBV7-9, with D tentatively TRBD1 (5 bases). Sequencing input: naive CD4+ T cells from PBMCs. Noted subset: CD45RA+ positively selected. The source of this sequence is a man between 18 and 35 years old in good health. Some clones in this sample may be carry-over from other donors' samples. The chain's CDR3 is CASSWQGWEKLFF. The DNA of the CDR3 is TGTGCCAGCAGCTGGCAGGGTTGGGAAAAACTGTTTTTT.